These 32 T cell receptor beta chains came from one sample sequenced in a study of blood T cell repertoires in COVID-19. TCRdb keeps only in-frame clones here, not all; method: immunoSEQ multiplex PCR. The table records 250,000 to 300,000 clones, 80% to 90% of them present only once. Material for sequencing was peripheral blood. These receptors all come from a man aged 25-45 years with active or convalescent COVID-19.

The chain links TRBV4-2 to TRBJ2-3; 9 nucleotides agree with TRBD2. Germline CDR1 is LGHNA and CDR2 is YNFKEQ. There are 16 residues in the CDR3. The V gene end was trimmed by 7 bases and the J gene end by 3 bases; junction bases not matched to a gene: 11. In nucleotides, the CDR3 is TGTGCCAGCACCCTAGGGGTAGCGGGGGTGACAGATACGCAGTATTTT. This gives the protein CASTLGVAGVTDTQYF.

The V and J genes are TRBV7-9 and TRBJ2-5, with TRBD2 identical over 10 bases. The CDR3 length is 16 residues. Germline CDR1 is SEHNR and CDR2 is FQNEAQ (reference sequence). The V and J ends lost 2 bases and 3 bases, in that order; junction bases with no gene match: 6. The CDR3 loop is CASSLSGGVRKETQYF. The DNA of the CDR3 is TGTGCCAGCAGCTTAAGCGGGGGGGTTAGGAAAGAGACCCAGTACTTC.

This clone is a singleton in its sample. The chain uses TRBV10-2 and TRBJ2-2; 12 bases agree with TRBD2. After removal of 11 bases from V and 4 bases from J, the junction contained 8 bases not matched to a gene. This CDR3 region has 15 residues. Germline V gene lookup returns CDR1 WSHSY and CDR2 SAAADI. The CDR3 spells CAAGPSGGATGELFF. CDR3 sequence (DNA): TGCGCCGCAGGTCCTAGCGGGGGGGCCACCGGGGAGCTGTTTTTT.

The rearrangement uses TRBV7-2 and TRBJ1-2; perhaps TRBD1 as D (6 bases). Germline values: CDR1 SGHTA, CDR2 FQGNSA. This CDR3 has 15 residues. Trimming took 0 bases from V and 4 from J, leaving 12 bases between them. CDR3 sequence reads: CASSLAGQPSYGYTF. The CDR3 DNA reads TGTGCCAGCAGCTTAGCAGGACAGCCTTCCTATGGCTACACCTTC.

The rearrangement links TRBV3-1 (or the pseudogene TRBV3-2) to TRBJ1-2; TRBD1 matches 7 bases. There are 13 residues in the CDR3. J lost 4 bases, V lost 8 bases, and 7 bases had no gene match. Germline lookup yields CDR1 LGHDT and CDR2 YNNKEL (reference sequence). CDR3 bases: TGTGCCAGCTCCCAGCAGGGGGTCTATGGCTACACCTTC. This gives the protein CASSQQGVYGYTF.

As DNA, the CDR3 is TGCAGCGTTGGCATCACCGGGATCACAGATACGCAGTATTTT. Its protein product is CSVGITGITDTQYF. This rearrangement joins TRBV29-1 to TRBJ2-3; a possible D gene is TRBD2 (5 bases). Germline assignment: CDR1 SQVTM and CDR2 ANQGSEA. With 4 bases removed from V and 2 bases from J, the gap between germline ends came to 13 bases. The CDR3 has 14 residues.

The chain employs TRBV4-2 and TRBJ2-3, with D tentatively TRBD2 (6 bases). The germline V and J ends were trimmed by 3 bases and 2 bases, with 15 bases remaining between them. The CDR3 runs to 16 residues. Germline loops: CDR1 LGHNA, CDR2 YNFKEQ. The CDR3 region has the DNA TGTGCCAGCAGCCAGGAGGGGCGTACAAACACAGATACGCAGTATTTT. Protein: CASSQEGRTNTDTQYF.

This rearrangement joins TRBV30 to TRBJ1-2; D is unclear. V was cut by 2 bases and J by 6 bases, with 10 bases left in between. The germline gives CDR1 GTSNPN, CDR2 SVGIG (reference sequence). This CDR3 is built from 12 residues. CDR3 loop: CAWSFSGDGYTF. The CDR3, as DNA: TGTGCCTGGAGTTTCTCTGGAGATGGCTACACCTTC.

The chain is built from TRBV2 and TRBJ1-5; the match to TRBD1 covers 10 bases. From germline, CDR1 is SNHLY and CDR2 FYNNEI. J gave up 7 bases and V 4 bases, and 7 bases lay outside the gene matches. This CDR3 is built from 15 residues. CDR3 in DNA: TGTGCCAGCAGTGGGGGGGGACAGGGGAACCAGCCCCAGCATTTT. Its translation is CASSGGGQGNQPQHF.

The rearrangement joins TRBV2 to TRBJ2-3; D remains ambiguous. Trimming took 4 bases from V and 8 from J, leaving 4 bases between them. CDR3 length equals 10 residues. In germline, CDR1 is SNHLY, CDR2 FYNNEI. CDR3 sequence (DNA): TGTGCCAGCAGTGTCTTTACGCAGTATTTT. Residues: CASSVFTQYF.

The chain is built from TRBV7-2 and TRBJ1-1; TRBD1 might be the D (6 bases). The CDR3 totals 14 residues. Germline values: CDR1 SGHTA, CDR2 FQGNSA. Trimming took 5 bases from V and 4 from J, leaving 14 bases between them. The CDR3 DNA sequence: TGTGCCAGCAGCCCCCGGACAGCTGGCACTGAAGCTTTCTTT. This gives the protein CASSPRTAGTEAFF.

This clone has more than one count but fewer than ten. Other DNA sequences within the sample encode an identical CDR3. The CDR3 sequence: CASSLASSTDTQYF. For the CDR3, the DNA is TGCGCCAGCAGCCTAGCGAGCAGCACAGATACGCAGTATTTT. V usage is TRBV5-1 and J usage is TRBJ2-3, with D tentatively TRBD2 (6 bases). V shed 4 bases and J shed 0 bases, with 9 bases lying between them. Germline V lookup: CDR1 SGHRS, CDR2 YFSETQ. The length of the CDR3 is 14 residues.

Here the CDR3 DNA reads TGTGCCACCAGTGACCCGACAGGGGATCAAGAGACCCAGTACTTC. This translates into CATSDPTGDQETQYF. The chain is built from TRBV24-1 and TRBJ2-5, with TRBD1 matching over 8 bases. Germline lookup yields CDR1 KGHDR and CDR2 SFDVKD. This CDR3 comprises 15 residues. The junction had 5 bases not matched to a gene; V was cut back by 4 bases and J by 2 bases.

J is TRBJ2-1 and V is TRBV7-2, with 7 bases identical to TRBD2. J was trimmed by 6 bases and V by 5 bases; bases with no gene match: 4. Germline lookup yields CDR1 SGHTA and CDR2 FQGNSA. There are 13 residues in the CDR3. The CDR3 bases are TGTGCCAGCAGCCCCCAGCGGGGCAATGAGCAGTTCTTC. This translates into CASSPQRGNEQFF.

The chain is built from TRBV29-1 and TRBJ1-1; D is unresolved. Germline loops: CDR1 SQVTM, CDR2 ANQGSEA. V lost 4 bases and J lost 0, with 9 bases in between. This CDR3 contains 13 residues. The chain's CDR3 is CSVASSMNTEAFF. The CDR3 region has the DNA TGCAGCGTTGCGAGTTCCATGAACACTGAAGCTTTCTTT.

The V and J genes are TRBV10-2 and TRBJ1-6; TRBD1 aligns across 7 bases. Germline V gene sequence: CDR1 WSHSY, CDR2 SAAADI. V dropped 2 bases and J dropped 7; count of bases not matched to a gene: 5. This CDR3 comprises 15 residues. CDR3 sequence: CASSEAGGRNSPLHF. The DNA for the CDR3 is TGCGCCAGCAGTGAGGCAGGGGGTCGAAATTCACCCCTCCACTTT.

This clone was recorded only once. Its ends do not fully match the called genes, so a read error is possible. The chain combines TRBV19 with TRBJ1-5; unclear D gene. The CDR3 spans 15 residues. The germline V gene has CDR1 LNHDA and CDR2 SQIVND (reference sequence). CDR3 loop: CASSIIWGSDQPQHF. The DNA of the CDR3 is TGTGCCAGTAGTATAATATGGGGTAGCGATCAGCCCCAGCATTTT. Full variable domain (missing parts from reference TRBV19 and TRBJ1-5): DGGITQSPKYLFRKEGQNVTLSCEQNLNHDAMYWYRQDPGQGLRLIYYSQIVNDFQKGDIAEGYSVSREKKESFPLTVTSAQKNPTAFYLCASSIIWGSDQPQHFGDGTRLSIL.

This chain uses TRBV4-3 with TRBJ1-5; D not resolved. Trimming shortened V by 0 bases and J by 0 bases, and 15 bases separated the two germline ends. Looked up from germline, CDR1 is LGHNA and CDR2 is YSLEER. The length of the CDR3 is 18 residues. CDR3 in amino acids: CASSQDRSRLYSNQPQHF. The CDR3 nucleotides read TGCGCCAGCAGCCAAGATCGGTCGCGGTTATATAGCAATCAGCCCCAGCATTTT.

This chain uses TRBV19 with TRBJ2-1; 8 bases line up with TRBD2. The CDR3 has 16 residues. J lost 6 bases, V lost 6 bases, and 13 bases had no gene match. The germline V gene encodes CDR1 LNHDA and CDR2 SQIVND (reference sequence). The CDR3 loop is CASSRTATSVVNEQFF. The CDR3 bases are TGTGCCAGTAGCCGAACTGCGACTAGCGTAGTCAATGAGCAGTTCTTC.

The chain employs TRBV9 and TRBJ1-6, with 8 bases matching TRBD1. V dropped 3 bases and J dropped 11; count of bases not matched to a gene: 10. Germline-derived CDR1 and CDR2 are SGDLS and YYNGEE. CDR3 length: 15 amino acids. The CDR3 reads CASSGAGTGTPPLHF. CDR3 DNA: TGTGCCAGCAGCGGAGCCGGGACAGGAACGCCACCCCTCCACTTT.

This rearrangement joins TRBV2 to TRBJ1-2; 7 bases map to TRBD1. The CDR3 is 16 residues long. Germline assignment: CDR1 SNHLY and CDR2 FYNNEI. The ends lost 5 bases at V and 4 bases at J; junction bases unmatched: 13. Written as DNA, the CDR3 is TGTGCCAGCAGTAAACTAGTTGCCGGGACAGCCTATGGCTACACCTTC. Amino acids: CASSKLVAGTAYGYTF.

This clone was seen only once. V usage is TRBV6-5 and J usage is TRBJ2-5, with 12 bases matching TRBD2. This CDR3 region has 15 residues. From germline, CDR1 is MNHEY and CDR2 SVGAGI. Trimming took 6 bases from V and 5 from J; bases not matched to a gene: 7. DNA for the CDR3: TGTGCCAGCAGCCCCGGACTAGCGGGGCTGGAGACCCAGTACTTC. Protein sequence: CASSPGLAGLETQYF.

V and J are TRBV29-1 and TRBJ1-2, with D possibly TRBD1 on 5 matching bases. CDR3 length: 11 residues. Germline CDR1 reads SQVTM; CDR2 reads ANQGSEA. The V end was cut by 4 bases, the J end by 12 bases, with 15 bases between. For the CDR3, the DNA is TGCAGCGTTGGCGGGACGGAGGGTAACACCTTC. Translation gives CSVGGTEGNTF.

The V call is TRBV5-1, the J call TRBJ2-3, with 7 bases fitting TRBD1. The CDR3 extends over 13 amino acids. J was trimmed by 6 bases and V by 3 bases; bases with no gene match: 4. Germline CDR1 and CDR2: SGHRS and YFSETQ. CDR3 DNA: TGCGCCAGCAGCTGGACAGGAGGTGATACGCAGTATTTT. Its translation: CASSWTGGDTQYF.

The DNA of the CDR3 is TGTGCCAGCAAATTAGCCGGGACAGGGGTCTACGAGCAGTACTTC. It translates to CASKLAGTGVYEQYF. This rearrangement joins TRBV5-5 to TRBJ2-7; 10 nucleotides match TRBD1. After removal of 6 bases from V and 3 bases from J, the junction contained 9 bases not matched to a gene. Germline V gene data show CDR1 as SGHKS and CDR2 as YYEKEE (reference sequence). The CDR3 length is 15 residues.

The chain carries TRBV2 and TRBJ1-1; 12 bases are a match to TRBD1. Germline CDR1 is SNHLY and CDR2 is FYNNEI. The V segment lost 4 bases and the J segment 2 bases; nucleotides outside the gene matches: 2. The CDR3 has 15 residues. In nucleotides, the CDR3 is TGTGCCAGCAGTGCCGGGACAGGGGGCAACACTGAAGCTTTCTTT. Its translation is CASSAGTGGNTEAFF.

Here the CDR3 DNA reads TGTGCCAGCAGCGTAGAGGGGACAGGGAACCAGCCCCAGCATTTT. Translating it yields CASSVEGTGNQPQHF. The V call is TRBV9, the J call TRBJ1-5; 9 positions agree with TRBD1. CDR1 is SGDLS and CDR2 is YYNGEE in the germline V gene. V lost 0 bases to trimming and J lost 7 bases; unmatched junction nucleotides: 5. The CDR3 runs 15 residues. The full variable domain, with the rest looked up from reference TRBV9 and TRBJ1-5, is DSGVTQTPKHLITATGQRVTLRCSPRSGDLSVYWYQQSLDQGLQFLIQYYNGEERAKGNILERFSAQQFPDLHSELNLSSLELGDSALYFCASSVEGTGNQPQHFGDGTRLSIL.

This clone has only a few counts. The DNA for the CDR3 is TGTGCCAGCAGCTTGTTGCCCGGACACGAGCTGTATGGCTACACCTTC. Translation gives CASSLLPGHELYGYTF. The chain uses TRBV5-6 and TRBJ1-2; TRBD1 is a possible D gene (5 bases). V lost 1 base and J 5 bases, leaving 18 bases between the germline ends. The CDR3 spans 16 residues. From germline, CDR1 is SGHDT and CDR2 YYEEEE.

This chain joins TRBV5-1 and TRBJ2-2, with TRBD2 matching 9 bases. V trimming: 3 bases; J trimming: 1 base; junction bases outside the gene matches: 4. Germline lookup yields CDR1 SGHRS and CDR2 YFSETQ. The CDR3 extends over 16 amino acids. CDR3 nucleotide sequence: TGCGCCAGCAGCTACGGACTAGCGCGGAACACCGGGGAGCTGTTTTTT. Protein sequence: CASSYGLARNTGELFF.

This clone showed up just once. The chain carries TRBV5-8 and TRBJ1-4, with TRBD1 matching 10 bases. Germline V CDR1 and CDR2: SGHTS, YDEGEE. Trimming took 3 bases from V and 6 from J; bases not matched to a gene: 2. There are 14 residues in the CDR3. The CDR3 DNA reads as TGTGCCAGCAGCTGGGACAGGGGCGATGAAAAACTGTTTTTT. The encoded protein is CASSWDRGDEKLFF.

The V gene is TRBV10-2, the J gene TRBJ1-2; TRBD1 agrees at 7 bases. V shed 3 bases, J shed 4 bases, and the junction held 8 bases outside the gene matches. The CDR3 consists of 15 residues. Germline assignment: CDR1 WSHSY and CDR2 SAAADI. In DNA form, the CDR3 reads TGCGCCAGCAGTGATGGTGGCAGGGGGGCCTATGGCTACACCTTC. Encoded protein: CASSDGGRGAYGYTF.

This clone was observed once. This chain joins TRBV6-5 and TRBJ2-3; weak D call: TRBD2 (6 bases). Trimming left V 8 bases short and J 1 base short, with 16 bases between. The CDR3 is made up of 15 amino acids. Germline V CDR1 and CDR2: MNHEY, SVGAGI. In DNA form, the CDR3 reads TGTGCCAGCCTAGCTATGGGGGGAGGCACAGATACGCAGTATTTT. Translating it yields CASLAMGGGTDTQYF.